The 6 T cell receptor beta chains below were found in one sample sequenced in a study of early T cells in non-severe SARS-CoV-2 infection (dated by TCRdb to about 2021). The library was generated by 5' RACE. The instrument was a NextSeq 500. TCRdb reprocessed the public reads (quality trimming at Q25 with fastp, clone calling with MiXCR) and kept in-frame beta chains. Here each entry gathers all rows of one CDR3 protein and keeps the most common genes and DNA. The sample contains 20,000 to 25,000 distinct CDR3 sequences, around 4% of them found a single time. The ten largest clones represent roughly 1.5% of the sample. The sample consisted of whole blood. All receptors come from an adult who was a healthcare worker with PCR-confirmed SARS-CoV-2 infection or an uninfected control (not recorded which).

This clonotype was counted only a few times. The CDR3 DNA reads as TGTGCCAGCAGGACAGGCCACATGAACACTGAAGCTTTCTTT. It translates to CASRTGHMNTEAFF. The rearrangement joins TRBV2 to TRBJ1-1; perhaps TRBD1 as D (6 bases). Trimming took 6 bases from V and 0 from J, leaving 11 bases between them. The CDR3 totals 14 residues. CDR1 is SNHLY and CDR2 is FYNNEI in the germline V gene.

V and J are TRBV4-1 and TRBJ1-1; D ambiguous. This CDR3 spans 14 amino acids. V lost 0 bases, J lost 8 bases, and 13 bases lay in between. Germline V gene lookup returns CDR1 MGHRA and CDR2 YSYEKL. The CDR3 protein is CASSQDYGVSEAFF. CDR3 nucleotide sequence: TGCGCCAGCAGCCAAGATTACGGGGTGTCAGAAGCTTTCTTT.

Concerning this clonotype: A much larger clone sits a single nucleotide away, making a read error possible. This chain uses TRBV13 with TRBJ2-3; 10 nucleotides match TRBD1. V dropped 6 bases and J dropped 4; count of bases not matched to a gene: 7. The CDR3 has 15 amino acids. The germline CDR1 and CDR2 sequences are PRHDT and FYEKMQ (reference sequence). The CDR3 DNA reads TGTGCCAGCAGTCCCGGGACAGGGGCGGCAGATACGCAGTATTTT. The encoded protein is CASSPGTGAADTQYF. The full variable domain, with the rest looked up from reference TRBV13 and TRBJ2-3, is AAGVIQSPRHLIKEKRETATLKCYPIPRHDTVYWYQQGPGQDPQFLISFYEKMQSDKGSIPDRFSAQQFSDYHSELNMSSLELGDSALYFCASSPGTGAADTQYFGPGTRLTVL.

This clonotype turned up a few times. V gene TRBV20-1 combines with J gene TRBJ1-3; D remains unclear. CDR1 and CDR2 (germline): DFQATT, SNEGSKA (reference sequence). The V and J ends lost 4 bases and 3 bases respectively, with 7 bases between them. This CDR3 contains 12 residues. In DNA form, the CDR3 reads TGCAGTGCTATGGAAAGTGGAAACACCATATATTTT. Protein product: CSAMESGNTIYF.

The CDR3: CSAISHPGDAQTQYF. In DNA, the CDR3 is TGCAGTGCTATTTCGCATCCAGGGGACGCGCAGACCCAGTACTTC. The chain uses TRBV20-1 and TRBJ2-5; a possible D gene is TRBD1 (6 bases). CDR1 and CDR2 (germline): DFQATT, SNEGSKA (reference sequence). The CDR3 runs 15 residues. Trimming took off 4 bases at V and 6 bases at J, with 21 bases between the two ends.

This clonotype has ten or more counts. The chain is built from TRBV30 and TRBJ1-6; D gene uncertain. This CDR3 comprises 13 residues. Trimming removed 4 bases from V and 5 bases from J, with 9 bases in between. Germline-derived CDR1 and CDR2 are GTSNPN and SVGIG (reference sequence). The CDR3 loop reads CAWMGSNNSPLHF. In DNA form, the CDR3 reads TGTGCCTGGATGGGATCCAATAATTCACCCCTCCACTTT.